Following are 9 T cell receptor beta chains from one sample sequenced in a study of lung T cells in sarcoidosis with Löfgren's syndrome. TCRdb processed the reads anew with MiXCR; each CDR3 protein has one entry. The sample holds more than 8,500 distinct CDR3 sequences, around 21% seen once. The sequenced material came from CD4+ T cells from bronchoalveolar lavage fluid. These TCRs come from a human donor with sarcoidosis (Löfgren's syndrome or another form), or a control subject (not recorded which).

This clonotype is medium-sized (0.01 to 0.1%) by share. V and J are TRBV27 and TRBJ2-1, with D perhaps given as TRBD1 or TRBD2 (5 bases each). The CDR3 is 16 amino acids. Trimming removed 6 bases at V and 9 bases at J, with 24 bases between. CDR1 is MNHEY and CDR2 is SMNVEV in the germline V gene (reference sequence). CDR3 nucleotides: TGTGCCAGCAGAAACTTTAGGGGAGTCGGGTCTCCTGAGCAGTTCTTC. This translates into CASRNFRGVGSPEQFF.

The V and J genes are TRBV20-1 and TRBJ2-7; no definite D call. Germline V gives CDR1 DFQATT, CDR2 SNEGSKA (reference sequence). V lost 4 bases and J lost 6, with 10 bases in between. The CDR3 covers 11 residues. The CDR3 bases are TGCAGTGCTACTGGGCTCTCCGAGCAGTACTTC. Its protein is CSATGLSEQYF.

This clonotype was observed at least ten times. The CDR3 reads CASSPGNNEQFF. In DNA form, the CDR3 reads TGTGCCAGCAGCCCAGGCAACAATGAGCAGTTCTTC. The chain joins TRBV6-1 to TRBJ2-1; no firm D call. The ends were cut back, 6 bases at V and 5 bases at J, with 8 bases in the middle. Germline assignment: CDR1 MNHNS and CDR2 SASEGT. This CDR3 has 12 residues.

A few counts support this clonotype. This chain connects TRBV29-1 to TRBJ2-3, with 9 bases identical to TRBD1. Trimming removed 1 base from V and 4 bases from J; junction bases left unmatched: 6. Germline assignment: CDR1 SQVTM and CDR2 ANQGSEA. The length of the CDR3 is 15 residues. The CDR3 DNA reads TGCAGCGTTGAAGGCACAGGGGGCCTCGCAGATACGCAGTATTTT. It codes for CSVEGTGGLADTQYF.

In its sample, this clonotype is medium-sized. The gene calls are TRBV5-4 and TRBJ1-5; the match to TRBD1 covers 9 bases. The CDR3 has 13 amino acids. With V trimmed by 4 bases and J by 8 bases, 4 bases remained unmatched. The germline V gene encodes CDR1 SGHNT and CDR2 YYREEE (reference sequence). The CDR3 sequence: CASSLGQGEPQHF. The CDR3 DNA reads as TGTGCCAGCAGCCTGGGACAGGGAGAGCCCCAGCATTTT.

This clonotype was seen ten or more times. The J gene is TRBJ1-2, the V gene TRBV10-3, with no clear D. Germline V gene lookup returns CDR1 ENHRY and CDR2 SYGVKD. The V gene lost 6 bases and the J gene lost 2 bases, with 7 bases spanning the gap. The CDR3 is made up of 12 amino acids. The CDR3 DNA reads TGTGCCATCAGCCAGGAAAACTATGGCTACACCTTC. This encodes CAISQENYGYTF.

Regarding this clonotype: A junction end diverges from the germline sequence, so it may reflect a read error. J is TRBJ2-7 and V is TRBV19; D call uncertain. CDR1 and CDR2 (germline): LNHDA, SQIVND (reference sequence). The CDR3 contains 12 residues. The CDR3 DNA follows: TGTGCCAGTGGCGACGGGTCCTACAAGCAGTACTTC. Its protein is CASGDGSYKQYF. Using reference TRBV19 and TRBJ2-7 for the parts outside the CDR3, the full variable domain is DGGITQSPKYLFRKEGQNVTLSCEQNLNHDAMYWYRQDPGQGLRLIYYSQIVNDFQKGDIAEGYSVSREKKESFPLTVTSAQKNPTAFYLCASGDGSYKQYFGPGTRLTVT.

There are many counts of this clonotype. V is TRBV28 and J is TRBJ2-5, with D tentatively TRBD1 or TRBD2 (5 bases each). V was pared by 6 bases and J by 3 bases, with 17 bases between. There are 15 residues in the CDR3. In germline, CDR1 is MDHEN, CDR2 SYDVKM. The CDR3 spells CASRAGDGPKETQYF. The CDR3 nucleotides read TGTGCCAGCAGGGCCGGGGACGGCCCTAAAGAGACCCAGTACTTC.

By sample share, this clonotype is medium-sized. V and J are TRBV20-1 and TRBJ1-1, with D unclear. CDR3 length: 16 residues. Looked up from germline, CDR1 is DFQATT and CDR2 is SNEGSKA (reference sequence). Trimming removed 3 bases from V and 0 bases from J, with 17 bases in between. CDR3 nucleotide sequence: TGCAGTGCTAGCCCAAGAGGTGGGAGCATGAACACTGAAGCTTTCTTT. Translation: CSASPRGGSMNTEAFF.